This is a list of T cell receptor beta chains from one sample in a study of T cell clones after liver transplantation. Only in-frame clones appear in the TCRdb table, and some are missing; sequencing was by immunoSEQ multiplex PCR. The sample yields more than 100,000 clones, about 86% seen once. Source: CD4+ T cells from blood, taken around 48 months after liver transplant. The receptors were gathered from a human patient who received a liver transplant. Some T cells may have originated in the graft donor. Each CDR3 is given with its conserved first and last residue.

CDR3aa | j_gene | len | v_gene
CASSSRGGGGGIETQYF | TRBJ2-5 | 17 | TRBV11-2
CASSLANEQFF | TRBJ2-1 | 11 | TRBV7-9
CASSGGLAASSYEQYF | TRBJ2-7 | 16 | TRBV5-4
CASSIGAGVDQFF | TRBJ2-1 | 13 | TRBV19
CASGNSGRSEKLFF | TRBJ1-4 | 14 | TRBV19
CSVEGGTGNTEAFF | TRBJ1-1 | 14 | TRBV29-1
CASKPGELFF | TRBJ2-2 | 10 | TRBV27
CASSVGELAGAYEQFF | TRBJ2-1 | 16 | TRBV9
CASSIVSGPEAFF | TRBJ1-1 | 13 | TRBV19
CASSGGTTGLYSNQPQHF | TRBJ1-5 | 18 | TRBV28
CSVGQGNSGNTIYF | TRBJ1-3 | 14 | TRBV29-1
CASSFNVEAWFF | TRBJ2-1 | 12 | TRBV5-1
CASSRRLTGNTIYF | TRBJ1-3 | 14 | TRBV6-1
CASSELAGSADTQYF | TRBJ2-3 | 15 | TRBV2
CASSVQGGINGYTF | TRBJ1-2 | 14 | TRBV27
CASSLEGAYGYTF | TRBJ1-2 | 13 | TRBV5-1
CAWSVGLGNQPQHF | TRBJ1-5 | 14 | TRBV30
CASSRRTGGPYEQYF | TRBJ2-7 | 15 | TRBV27
CASSLQGARTEAFF | TRBJ1-1 | 14 | TRBV7-2
CASSYSPLLEGNTIYF | TRBJ1-3 | 16 | TRBV6-6
CASSTPPRDRDPYEQYF | TRBJ2-7 | 17 | TRBV21-1
CASSPDYSNQPQHF | TRBJ1-5 | 14 | TRBV18
CASSPRVGGNEQYF | TRBJ2-7 | 14 | TRBV18
CASSSSSLSTDTQYF | TRBJ2-3 | 15 | TRBV5-1
CASTQSDRVAGELFF | TRBJ2-2 | 15 | TRBV28
CASSPQGYSYEQYF | TRBJ2-7 | 14 | TRBV7-2
CAGQENTGELFF | TRBJ2-2 | 12 | TRBV18
CASSIPEASRQFF | TRBJ2-1 | 13 | TRBV19
CASSVTGGNSPLHF | TRBJ1-6 | 14 | TRBV2
CASRRGDMGNYGYTF | TRBJ1-2 | 15 | TRBV5-4
CASRESNQPQHF | TRBJ1-5 | 12 | TRBV19
CASSITKNTEAFF | TRBJ1-1 | 13 | TRBV19
CASSFTGGAQAPRAKETQYF | TRBJ2-5 | 20 | TRBV27
CASSPPSGGPTGELFF | TRBJ2-2 | 16 | TRBV7-9
CASSLVGQGVNTEAFF | TRBJ1-1 | 16 | TRBV5-1
CASSPLRTGRDYEQYF | TRBJ2-7 | 16 | TRBV7-9
CASSSASTSNQPQHF | TRBJ1-5 | 15 | TRBV7-9
CASNRRDGREAFF | TRBJ1-1 | 13 | TRBV5-6
CSVIFRLAGVQNEQYF | TRBJ2-7 | 16 | TRBV29-1
CASSPGGWGTDTQYF | TRBJ2-3 | 15 | TRBV6-6
CAWSPGTGVSAFF | TRBJ1-1 | 13 | TRBV30
CASSSRDTFYEQYF | TRBJ2-7 | 14 | TRBV7-2